This TCR beta chain was documented in a study of memory CD4+ T cells and cytomegalovirus serostatus. General observations from the study: CD4+ memory repertoires contained about 40% of the roughly 160 reported CMV TCRbeta sequences.

As for this clone: Its antigen is as yet unknown.

The sort gate was single viable CD3+CD4+CD8-CD45RO+ cells for memory CD4+ T cells. Serostatus was set by detecting CMV pp150, pp28, p38, p52 IgG. Assay: immunoSEQ multiplex PCR; the TCRdb copy retains only in-frame clones and omits some. The sample has approximately 49,000 clones, 60% to 80% seen once. Trimming at V came to 1 base and at J to 6 bases, leaving 12 bases not matched to a gene. The CDR3 runs to 17 residues. Germline CDR1 reads LGHNA; CDR2 reads YSLEER. The source is an adult in good health and CMV-seronegative. The specimen was memory CD4+ T cells from blood. V is TRBV4-3 and J is TRBJ1-2, with 9 bases identical to TRBD1. The CDR3 DNA sequence: TGCGCCAGCAGCCAAGGTACCGGGACAGGGAGACGCGATGGCTACACCTTC. Amino acid sequence: CASSQGTGTGRRDGYTF.